This TCR beta chain emerged from a study of technical replicates of blood from several donors (TCRdb year 2017). Library method: the immunoSEQ multiplex PCR assay. Entries here come from immuneACCESS through TCRdb and include only in-frame sequences with V and J called. Some clones fail to appear in such tables; in the studies checked, an unresolved V gene covers under half of the shortfall, and the cause of the remainder is unknown. A total of 75,000 or so clones appear in this sample, approximately 93% of them only once. The leading ten clones occupy 0.35% to 0.5% of the sample. The CDR3 goes from the cysteine to the phenylalanine over 14 residues. Just CDR3 DNA is preserved here, 42 bases in frame from base 1. In the germline V gene, CDR1 corresponds to SGDLS and CDR2 to YYNGEE. A distance of 9 bases separates the germline ends of V and J, which lose 2 bases and 0 bases respectively. In regard to this clone: Its cognate antigen has yet to be identified. Per-base quality was not reported, and no clone a single base away is much larger than it.

The sequencing sample was made of T cells isolated from PBMCs. The chain employs TRBV9 and TRBJ2-7, and TRBD2 may be the D gene, going by 5 matching bases. The clonotype comes from a human donor in good health. The nucleotide sequence is TGTGCCAGCAGCGTGGAGGACTCCTCCTACGAGCAGTACTTC. The encoded protein is CASSVEDSSYEQYF.